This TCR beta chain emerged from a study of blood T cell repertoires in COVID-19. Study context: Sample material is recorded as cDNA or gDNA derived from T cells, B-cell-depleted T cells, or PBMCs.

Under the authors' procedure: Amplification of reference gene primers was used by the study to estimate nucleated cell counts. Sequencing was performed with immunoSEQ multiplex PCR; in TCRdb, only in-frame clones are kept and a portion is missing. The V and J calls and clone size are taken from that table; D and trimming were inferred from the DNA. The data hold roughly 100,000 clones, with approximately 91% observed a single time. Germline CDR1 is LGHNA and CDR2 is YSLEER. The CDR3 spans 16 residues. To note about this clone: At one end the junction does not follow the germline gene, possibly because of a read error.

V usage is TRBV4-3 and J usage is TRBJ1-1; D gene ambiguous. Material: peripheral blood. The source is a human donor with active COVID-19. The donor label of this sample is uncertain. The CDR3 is CASSQDWLIRGVDHYF. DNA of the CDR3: TGCGCCAGCAGCCAAGATTGGCTGATTCGGGGAGTGGATCATTACTTT.